This T cell receptor (beta chain) was found in a study of CD8+ T cells in alopecia areata. A remark on this clone: Its specificity is not known.

Whole-study results and caveats: Besides other cells, scalp samples also yield sequences of resident alphabeta T cells from normal skin. Clonality in lesional scalp, especially alopecia totalis/universalis, exceeded that of normal scalp.

It was cDNA, reverse transcribed from extracted RNA, that served as the sequencing template. Libraries were prepared by immunoSEQ multiplex PCR; TCRdb keeps only in-frame clonotypes and omits some of them. The sample records 120,000 or so clones, around 48% being singletons. CDR1 is LNHDA, CDR2 SQIVND, per germline (reference sequence). V lost 5 bases and J 0 bases, leaving 8 bases between the germline ends. The CDR3 runs to 14 residues. The chain has TRBV19 and TRBJ1-5; D may be TRBD1 (5 bases). The origin of this receptor is a human donor with alopecia areata. The sequencing input was NKG2D-low CD8+ T cells sorted from blood. The chain's CDR3 is CASSGDFSNQPQHF. The CDR3 DNA reads as TGTGCCAGTAGTGGGGACTTTAGCAATCAGCCCCAGCATTTT.